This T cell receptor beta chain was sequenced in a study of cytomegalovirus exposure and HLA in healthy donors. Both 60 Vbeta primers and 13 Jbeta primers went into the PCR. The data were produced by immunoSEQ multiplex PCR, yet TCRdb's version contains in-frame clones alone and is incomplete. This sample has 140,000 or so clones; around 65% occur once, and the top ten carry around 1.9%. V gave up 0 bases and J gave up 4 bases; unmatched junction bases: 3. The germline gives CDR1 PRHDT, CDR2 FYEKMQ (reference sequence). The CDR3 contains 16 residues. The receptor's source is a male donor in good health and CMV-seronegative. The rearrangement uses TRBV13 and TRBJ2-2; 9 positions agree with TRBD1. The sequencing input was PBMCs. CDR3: CASSLGTGGSTGELFF. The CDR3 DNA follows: TGTGCCAGCAGCTTAGGGACAGGGGGAAGCACCGGGGAGCTGTTTTTT.